This TCR beta chain was captured by sequencing in a study of blood T cell repertoires in COVID-19. Profiling relied on immunoSEQ multiplex PCR, and the TCRdb table lists in-frame clones only, not all of them. The table has 150,000 or so clones, roughly 87% seen once; the top ten hold approximately 4.3%. V was clipped by 4 bases and J by 0 bases; unmatched bases: 7. The CDR3 contains 17 residues. CDR1 MGHRA and CDR2 YSYEKL come from the germline V gene. The sample comprised PBMCs or T cells enriched from blood (not recorded which). This sequence was found in a woman in her forties who had been exposed to COVID-19. The genes are TRBV4-1 and TRBJ1-5; TRBD1 agrees at 9 bases. As DNA, the CDR3 is TGCGCCAGCAGCCTAAAAACAGGGGGCAATAGCAATCAGCCCCAGCATTTT. This gives the protein CASSLKTGGNSNQPQHF.